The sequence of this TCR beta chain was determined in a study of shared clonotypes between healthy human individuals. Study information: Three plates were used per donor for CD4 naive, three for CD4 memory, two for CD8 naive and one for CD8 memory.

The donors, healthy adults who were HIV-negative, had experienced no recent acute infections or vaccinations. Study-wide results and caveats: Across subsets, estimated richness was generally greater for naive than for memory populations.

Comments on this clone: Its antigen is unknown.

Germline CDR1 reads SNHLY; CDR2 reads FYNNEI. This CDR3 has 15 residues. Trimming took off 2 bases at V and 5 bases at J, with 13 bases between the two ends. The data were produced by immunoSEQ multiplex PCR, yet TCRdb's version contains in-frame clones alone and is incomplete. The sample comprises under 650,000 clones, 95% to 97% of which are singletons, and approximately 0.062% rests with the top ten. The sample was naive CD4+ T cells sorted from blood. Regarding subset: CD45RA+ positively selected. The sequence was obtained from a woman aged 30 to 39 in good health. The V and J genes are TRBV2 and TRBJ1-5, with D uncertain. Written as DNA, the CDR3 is TGTGCCAGCAGTGAATTAGGTAGGAGCCATCAGCCCCAGCATTTT. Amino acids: CASSELGRSHQPQHF.